One sample yielded the 12 T cell receptor beta chains listed below, sequenced in a study of CD8+ T cells in alopecia areata. As the sequencing template, cDNA was produced by extracting RNA and reverse transcribing it. Measured with immunoSEQ multiplex PCR; TCRdb has only the in-frame clones, and not every one. The profile shows about 160,000 clones, around three fifths of them singletons. Regarding treatment: oral pan-JAK inhibitor, 5-10 mg twice daily. The starting material was CD4+ T cells sorted from blood, obtained at week 4, from a patient treated with tofacitinib. The origin of the receptors is a human donor with alopecia areata.

This chain uses TRBV30 with TRBJ1-1, with a possible D match to TRBD1 (6 bases). This CDR3 contains 14 residues. V was pared by 0 bases and J by 3 bases, with 11 bases between. Germline loops: CDR1 GTSNPN, CDR2 SVGIG (reference sequence). The CDR3 coding sequence is TGTGCCTGGAGTGTACCCAGGGGATACACTGAAGCTTTCTTT. This encodes CAWSVPRGYTEAFF. Using reference TRBV30 and TRBJ1-1 for the parts outside the CDR3, the full variable domain is SQTIHQWPATLVQPVGSPLSLECTVEGTSNPNLYWYRQAAGRGLQLLFYSVGIGQISSEVPQNLSASRPQDRQFILSSKKLLLSDSGFYLCAWSVPRGYTEAFFGQGTRLTVV.

The V and J genes are TRBV29-1 and TRBJ2-6; TRBD1 matches at 9 bases. The CDR3 is 14 residues long. CDR1 is SQVTM and CDR2 is ANQGSEA in the germline V gene. Trimming removed 6 bases from V and 4 bases from J; junction bases left unmatched: 4. CDR3 residues: CSVQGASGANVLTF. CDR3 bases: TGCAGCGTACAGGGGGCATCGGGGGCCAACGTCCTGACTTTC.

J is TRBJ2-3 and V is TRBV29-1; D may be TRBD1 (7 bases). The CDR3 extends over 16 amino acids. From germline, CDR1 is SQVTM and CDR2 ANQGSEA. Trimming shortened V by 1 base and J by 3 bases, and 17 bases separated the two germline ends. CDR3 in amino acids: CSVEVRDRDWTDTQYF. The CDR3 DNA is TGCAGCGTTGAAGTCCGAGACAGGGACTGGACAGATACGCAGTATTTT.

This chain joins TRBV5-4 and TRBJ2-7; weak D call: TRBD2 (5 bases). V was pared by 4 bases and J by 7 bases, with 15 bases between. The V gene's germline CDR1 is SGHNT and CDR2 YYREEE (reference sequence). The CDR3 extends over 13 amino acids. The CDR3 protein is CASSPEALSEQYF. CDR3 bases: TGTGCCAGCAGCCCGGAGGCACTCTCGGAGCAGTACTTC.

The gene calls are TRBV9 and TRBJ2-5, with D possibly being TRBD1 (5 bases). Germline loops: CDR1 SGDLS, CDR2 YYNGEE. Trimming removed 0 bases from V and 1 base from J, with 10 bases in between. The CDR3 sequence is 15 residues long. The CDR3 here is CASSVEGSRQETQYF. The CDR3 DNA sequence: TGTGCCAGCAGCGTAGAGGGGTCACGCCAAGAGACCCAGTACTTC.

V usage is TRBV7-9 and J usage is TRBJ1-5; D is unresolved. This CDR3 comprises 12 residues. Trimming removed 3 bases from V and 1 base from J, with 1 base in between. Per the germline V gene, CDR1 is SEHNR and CDR2 is FQNEAQ (reference sequence). The CDR3 nucleotides are TGTGCCAGCAGCTTCAGCAATCAGCCCCAGCATTTT. Its protein product is CASSFSNQPQHF.

This chain joins TRBV29-1 and TRBJ2-3; 9 bases align to TRBD1. CDR3 length: 14 residues. The V and J ends lost 5 bases and 5 bases, in that order; junction bases with no gene match: 8. Germline CDR1 is SQVTM and CDR2 is ANQGSEA. The CDR3: CSVRLGQGGDTQYF. CDR3 bases: TGCAGCGTTCGTCTGGGACAGGGTGGAGATACGCAGTATTTT.

The chain combines TRBV19 with TRBJ1-5; D perhaps matches TRBD1 (5 bases). V lost 1 base to trimming and J lost 2 bases, with 9 bases between them. CDR3 length: 15 amino acids. Germline V gives CDR1 LNHDA, CDR2 SQIVND (reference sequence). The CDR3 loop reads CASSIVAGGNQPQHF. CDR3 DNA sequence: TGTGCCAGTAGTATAGTGGCGGGGGGCAATCAGCCCCAGCATTTT.

The gene calls are TRBV27 and TRBJ2-7; 8 nucleotides line up with TRBD1. J gave up 6 bases and V 5 bases, and 9 bases lay outside the gene matches. Germline lookup yields CDR1 MNHEY and CDR2 SMNVEV (reference sequence). The CDR3 has 14 residues. The DNA of the CDR3 is TGTGCCAGCAGTCCTCGGACAGGGTTGGCCGAGCAGTACTTC. Translation: CASSPRTGLAEQYF.

The chain recombines TRBV6-5 with TRBJ2-3, with D perhaps matching TRBD2 (6 bases). This CDR3 is 15 amino acids long. The germline V and J ends were trimmed by 7 bases and 5 bases, with 19 bases remaining between them. The germline gives CDR1 MNHEY, CDR2 SVGAGI. CDR3 protein: CASTPRGPGGDTQYF. CDR3 in DNA: TGTGCCAGCACCCCTCGAGGGCCCGGGGGAGATACGCAGTATTTT.

The V and J genes are TRBV4-1 and TRBJ1-1, with D possibly TRBD1 on 6 matching bases. There are 16 residues in the CDR3. The V and J ends lost 1 base and 0 bases respectively, with 12 bases between them. Per germline, CDR1 MGHRA and CDR2 YSYEKL. CDR3 in amino acids: CASSQGPGGVNTEAFF. CDR3 bases: TGCGCCAGCAGCCAAGGCCCGGGGGGCGTGAACACTGAAGCTTTCTTT.

A few counts support this clone. The V and J genes are TRBV29-1 and TRBJ2-2; D unclear. The CDR3 extends over 14 amino acids. V was cut by 4 bases and J by 6 bases, with 15 bases left in between. Germline V lookup: CDR1 SQVTM, CDR2 ANQGSEA. As DNA, the CDR3 is TGCAGCGTTGGTGGGCCGTCCGCCCCCGGGGAGCTGTTTTTT. It translates to CSVGGPSAPGELFF.